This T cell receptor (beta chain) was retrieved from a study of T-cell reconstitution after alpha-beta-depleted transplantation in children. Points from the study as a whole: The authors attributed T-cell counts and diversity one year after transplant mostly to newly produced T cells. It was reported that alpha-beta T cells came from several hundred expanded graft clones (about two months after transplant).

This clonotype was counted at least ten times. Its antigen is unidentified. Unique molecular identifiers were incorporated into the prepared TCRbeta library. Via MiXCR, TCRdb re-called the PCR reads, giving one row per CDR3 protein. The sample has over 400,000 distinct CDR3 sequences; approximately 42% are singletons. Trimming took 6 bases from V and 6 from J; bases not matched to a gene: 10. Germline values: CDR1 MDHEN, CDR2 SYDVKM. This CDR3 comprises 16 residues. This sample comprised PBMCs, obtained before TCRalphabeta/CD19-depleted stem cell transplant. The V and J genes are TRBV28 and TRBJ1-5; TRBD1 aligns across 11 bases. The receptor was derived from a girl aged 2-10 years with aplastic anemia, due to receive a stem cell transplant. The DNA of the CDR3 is TGTGCCAGCAGCCCCTTGGGACAGGGGGGAGGTCAGCCCCAGCATTTT. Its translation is CASSPLGQGGGQPQHF.